One and the same sample provided the 21 T cell receptor beta chains below, sequenced in a study of blood T cell repertoires in COVID-19. Sequenced by immunoSEQ multiplex PCR; TCRdb stores in-frame clones only, minus some. The sample shows fewer than 350,000 clones, roughly 93% of them seen only once. Sequencing input: PBMCs or T cells enriched from blood (not recorded which). The source is a woman aged 40 to 50 with acute COVID-19.

The chain combines TRBV21-1 with TRBJ1-2; the table gives TRBD1 as D, unverified against the DNA. TRBV21-1 is a listed pseudogene. This CDR3 comprises 14 residues. The CDR3 is CASSKWGQGYGYTF. Here the CDR3 DNA reads TGTGCCAGCAGCAAATGGGGACAGGGCTATGGCTACACCTTC.

The V call is TRBV7-9, the J call TRBJ1-1; TRBD1 matches 7 bases. Looked up from germline, CDR1 is SEHNR and CDR2 is FQNEAQ (reference sequence). The CDR3 is 16 amino acids. V dropped 5 bases and J dropped 6; count of bases not matched to a gene: 15. CDR3: CASSPTDPGQLPEAFF. CDR3 nucleotide sequence: TGTGCCAGCAGCCCTACTGATCCGGGACAGCTCCCTGAAGCTTTCTTT.

Here the CDR3 reads CAISGQANYGYTF. The DNA for the CDR3 is TGTGCCATCAGTGGTCAGGCTAACTATGGCTACACCTTC. The rearrangement joins TRBV10-3 to TRBJ1-2; D not certain. The V and J ends lost 4 bases and 0 bases respectively, with 6 bases between them. The germline V gene has CDR1 ENHRY and CDR2 SYGVKD. This CDR3 comprises 13 residues.

This rearrangement joins TRBV11-2 to TRBJ1-3; unclear D gene. Germline values: CDR1 SGHAT, CDR2 FQNNGV. This CDR3 region has 13 residues. Trimming left V 2 bases short and J 1 base short, with 3 bases between. The CDR3 DNA sequence: TGTGCCAGCAGCTTACTTTCTGGAAACACCATATATTTT. Protein product: CASSLLSGNTIYF.

V and J are TRBV7-9 and TRBJ1-6; perhaps TRBD1 as D (6 bases). Germline CDR1 SEHNR, CDR2 FQNEAQ (reference sequence). The CDR3 is 13 residues long. V was cut by 5 bases and J by 14 bases, with 16 bases left in between. The CDR3 protein is CASSPPMDSTLHF. CDR3 nucleotide sequence: TGTGCCAGCAGCCCCCCTATGGACAGTACCCTCCACTTT. The full variable domain, in which reference TRBV7-9 and TRBJ1-6 provide the parts outside the CDR3, is DTGVSQNPRHKITKRGQNVTFRCDPISEHNRLYWYRQTLGQGPEFLTYFQNEAQLEKSRLLSDRFSAERPKGSFSTLEIQRTEQGDSAMYLCASSPPMDSTLHFGNGTRLTVT.

The CDR3, as DNA: TGCGCCAGCAGCTTGTACAGGGACGGATCACCCCTCCACTTT. This sequence encodes CASSLYRDGSPLHF. This sequence joins TRBV5-1 and TRBJ1-6, with D possibly being TRBD1 (6 bases). The CDR3 totals 14 residues. V was trimmed by 1 base and J by 10 bases, leaving 12 bases between them. Germline CDR1 reads SGHRS; CDR2 reads YFSETQ. The whole variable domain, remainder taken from reference TRBV5-1 and TRBJ1-6, is KAGVTQTPRYLIKTRGQQVTLSCSPISGHRSVSWYQQTPGQGLQFLFEYFSETQRNKGNFPGRFSGRQFSNSRSEMNVSTLELGDSALYLCASSLYRDGSPLHFGNGTRLTVT.

This clone was seen only once. The chain combines TRBV7-9 with TRBJ1-3, with 7 positions matching TRBD1. The V gene's germline CDR1 is SEHNR and CDR2 FQNEAQ (reference sequence). The V gene end was trimmed by 4 bases and the J gene end by 4 bases; junction bases not matched to a gene: 4. CDR3 length: 14 residues. The CDR3 nucleotides are TGTGCCAGCAGCTCGACAGGGTCCGGAAACACCATATATTTT. It is translated as CASSSTGSGNTIYF.

Notes on this clone: Other DNA variants within this sample encode the same CDR3. In DNA, the CDR3 is TGCGCCAGCAATACGGGGGGTCTGGGGGAGACCCAGTACTTC. Its protein is CASNTGGLGETQYF. This chain joins TRBV5-1 and TRBJ2-5; 7 bases align to TRBD2. This CDR3 spans 14 amino acids. Trimming took 6 bases from V and 5 from J; bases not matched to a gene: 10. CDR1 and CDR2 from the germline V gene are SGHRS and YFSETQ.

V is TRBV24-1 and J is TRBJ1-4; no clear D gene. Trimming stripped 3 bases from V and 8 bases from J, with 12 bases between. The CDR3 extends over 14 amino acids. Germline V lookup: CDR1 KGHDR, CDR2 SFDVKD. The CDR3 sequence is CATSDGGGNEKLFF. The CDR3 bases are TGTGCCACCAGTGATGGAGGAGGGAACGAAAAACTGTTTTTT.

The chain combines TRBV5-5 with TRBJ2-3; 8 nucleotides match TRBD2. J was trimmed by 4 bases and V by 6 bases; bases with no gene match: 10. CDR3 length: 15 residues. The germline CDR1 and CDR2 sequences are SGHKS and YYEKEE (reference sequence). As DNA, the CDR3 is TGTGCCAGCACCTGGCGGGGGGCGAGGGCAGATACGCAGTATTTT. Protein product: CASTWRGARADTQYF.

The V gene is TRBV2, the J gene TRBJ1-1; D is perhaps TRBD1 (5 bases). Germline V CDR1 and CDR2: SNHLY, FYNNEI. V was trimmed by 2 bases and J by 4 bases, leaving 8 bases between them. The CDR3 is 13 amino acids. The CDR3 sequence is CASSEQGLTEAFF. CDR3 DNA: TGTGCCAGCAGTGAACAGGGACTCACTGAAGCTTTCTTT.

The chain has TRBV6-5 and TRBJ2-3; D not certain. Trimming took off 6 bases at V and 1 base at J, with 11 bases between the two ends. Germline CDR1 is MNHEY and CDR2 is SVGAGI. There are 14 residues in the CDR3. In DNA form, the CDR3 reads TGTGCCAGCAGGAGGAATCGCGGCACAGATACGCAGTATTTT. This sequence encodes CASRRNRGTDTQYF.

The V call is TRBV5-4, the J call TRBJ2-3; perhaps TRBD2 as D (7 bases). Germline CDR1 and CDR2: SGHNT and YYREEE (reference sequence). CDR3 size: 17 residues. Trimming removed 4 bases from V and 2 bases from J, with 20 bases in between. This CDR3 reads CASSPSGRGPDTDTQYF. Written as DNA, the CDR3 is TGTGCCAGCAGCCCGTCGGGGCGGGGGCCCGACACAGATACGCAGTATTTT.

This clone appeared a single time. The CDR3 DNA reads TGTGCCAGCAGTTTACCCGGGACAGGGGACTACGAGCAGTACTTC. This encodes CASSLPGTGDYEQYF. The V and J genes are TRBV28 and TRBJ2-7; 10 nucleotides line up with TRBD1. Germline V gene lookup returns CDR1 MDHEN and CDR2 SYDVKM. CDR3 length equals 15 residues. Trimming removed 2 bases from V and 3 bases from J; junction bases left unmatched: 4.

The chain links TRBV15 to TRBJ2-2; 8 nucleotides agree with TRBD1. V trimming: 6 bases; J trimming: 1 base; junction bases outside the gene matches: 10. Germline assignment: CDR1 LNHNV and CDR2 YYDKDF (reference sequence). This CDR3 is 17 amino acids long. CDR3 residues: CATRQTTGVVNTGELFF. CDR3 nucleotides: TGTGCCACCAGGCAGACGACAGGGGTGGTGAACACCGGGGAGCTGTTTTTT. Full variable domain (outside the CDR3, taken from reference TRBV15 and TRBJ2-2): DAMVIQNPRYQVTQFGKPVTLSCSQTLNHNVMYWYQQKSSQAPKLLFHYYDKDFNNEADTPDNFQSRRPNTSFCFLDIRSPGLGDTAMYLCATRQTTGVVNTGELFFGEGSRLTVL.

The chain links TRBV2 to TRBJ2-5; D unclear. Germline loops: CDR1 SNHLY, CDR2 FYNNEI. This CDR3 contains 11 residues. V lost 5 bases and J 3 bases, leaving 4 bases between the germline ends. The CDR3 loop is CASSIKETQYF. The CDR3 bases are TGTGCCAGCAGTATCAAAGAGACCCAGTACTTC.

V is TRBV11-3 and J is TRBJ1-1; 9 nucleotides agree with TRBD1. Losses at the gene ends were 5 bases for V and 6 bases for J; bases not matched to a gene: 7. The germline gives CDR1 SGHNT, CDR2 YENEEA. The CDR3 spans 14 residues. CDR3: CASSRDRVGPEAFF. DNA for the CDR3: TGTGCCAGCAGCCGGGACAGGGTTGGTCCTGAAGCTTTCTTT.

This clone was picked up a small number of times. This chain uses TRBV3-1 (or the pseudogene TRBV3-2) with TRBJ2-7; the D gene is possibly TRBD1 (5 bases). The germline V gene has CDR1 LGHDT and CDR2 YNNKEL (reference sequence). The CDR3 runs to 13 residues. V gave up 4 bases and J gave up 9 bases, with 16 bases separating them. The CDR3 nucleotides are TGTGCCAGCAGCCTCGGACATATTAACCTGCAGTACTTC. It is translated as CASSLGHINLQYF.

This chain links TRBV14 with TRBJ2-3, with TRBD2 matching 12 bases. V was clipped by 6 bases and J by 2 bases; unmatched bases: 6. The CDR3 runs 16 residues. The V gene's germline CDR1 is SGHDN and CDR2 FVKESK. The DNA of the CDR3 is TGTGCCAGCAGTACCAGACTAGCGGGGGACACAGATACGCAGTATTTT. Residues: CASSTRLAGDTDTQYF.

The chain is built from TRBV7-6 and TRBJ2-5; TRBD2 matches at 14 bases. V shed 1 base, J shed 5 bases, and the junction held 6 bases outside the gene matches. The CDR3 consists of 17 residues. CDR1 and CDR2 (germline): SGHVS, FNYEAQ. CDR3 region: CASSLEGLAGVRETQYF. The CDR3, as DNA: TGTGCCAGCAGCTTAGAGGGACTAGCGGGAGTCAGGGAGACCCAGTACTTC. The full variable domain, completed using reference TRBV7-6 and TRBJ2-5, is GAGVSQSPRYKVTKRGQDVALRCDPISGHVSLYWYRQALGQGPEFLTYFNYEAQQDKSGLPNDRFSAERPEGSISTLTIQRTEQRDSAMYRCASSLEGLAGVRETQYFGPGTRLLVL.

This clone occurred once. The chain is built from TRBV19 and TRBJ1-5; possibly TRBD1 for D (6 bases). Germline V gene lookup returns CDR1 LNHDA and CDR2 SQIVND (reference sequence). The CDR3 runs 14 residues. Trimming took 7 bases from V and 1 from J, leaving 11 bases between them. The CDR3 DNA sequence: TGTGCCAGTAATTCTCAGGGGAGCAATCAGCCCCAGCATTTT. Protein product: CASNSQGSNQPQHF. Filled out from reference TRBV19 and TRBJ1-5, the complete variable domain reads DGGITQSPKYLFRKEGQNVTLSCEQNLNHDAMYWYRQDPGQGLRLIYYSQIVNDFQKGDIAEGYSVSREKKESFPLTVTSAQKNPTAFYLCASNSQGSNQPQHFGDGTRLSIL.